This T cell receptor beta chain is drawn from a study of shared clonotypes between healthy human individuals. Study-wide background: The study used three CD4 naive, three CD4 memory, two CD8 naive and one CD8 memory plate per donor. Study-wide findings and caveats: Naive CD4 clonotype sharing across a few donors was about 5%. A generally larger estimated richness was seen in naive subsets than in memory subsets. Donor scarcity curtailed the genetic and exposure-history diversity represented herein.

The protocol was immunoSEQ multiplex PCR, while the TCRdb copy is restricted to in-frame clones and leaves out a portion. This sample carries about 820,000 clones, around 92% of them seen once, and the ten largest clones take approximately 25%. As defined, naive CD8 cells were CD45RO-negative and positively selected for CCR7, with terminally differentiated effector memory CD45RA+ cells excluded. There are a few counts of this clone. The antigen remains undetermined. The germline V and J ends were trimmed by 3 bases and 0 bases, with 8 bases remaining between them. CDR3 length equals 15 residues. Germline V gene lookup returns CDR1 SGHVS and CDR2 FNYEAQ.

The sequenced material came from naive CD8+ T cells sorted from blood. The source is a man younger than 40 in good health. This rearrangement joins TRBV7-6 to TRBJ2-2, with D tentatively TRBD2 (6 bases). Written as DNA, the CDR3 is TGTGCCAGCAGCTTCGGACTACCGAACACCGGGGAGCTGTTTTTT. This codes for CASSFGLPNTGELFF.